The 7 T cell receptor beta chains in this list originate from one sample, sequenced in a study of blood T cell repertoires in COVID-19. The table came from immunoSEQ multiplex PCR; TCRdb's copy has only in-frame clones and leaves some out. Here the sample spans a few hundred thousand clones, roughly 85% being singletons. Material for sequencing was peripheral blood. These TCRs come from a human donor in a cohort sampled during active COVID-19.

The rearrangement links TRBV19 to TRBJ1-1; unclear D gene. The CDR3 runs 14 residues. CDR1 and CDR2 from the germline V gene are LNHDA and SQIVND (reference sequence). V dropped 6 bases and J dropped 3 bases, with 14 bases sitting between them. Here the CDR3 reads CASRRENGDTEAFF. The CDR3 bases are TGTGCCAGTAGAAGGGAAAACGGGGACACTGAAGCTTTCTTT.

The rearrangement joins TRBV24-1 to TRBJ2-3, with 16 bases identical to TRBD2. Germline V CDR1 and CDR2: KGHDR, SFDVKD. The CDR3 sequence is 14 residues long. The ends lost 11 bases at V and 6 bases at J; junction bases unmatched: 4. This chain's CDR3 is CAIGTSGGADTQYF. The CDR3 nucleotides read TGTGCCATCGGGACTAGCGGGGGGGCGGATACGCAGTATTTT.

This chain connects TRBV5-1 to TRBJ2-2; 7 nucleotides agree with TRBD1. V was pared by 0 bases and J by 1 base, with 3 bases of the junction left unmatched. CDR1 SGHRS and CDR2 YFSETQ come from the germline V gene. The CDR3 covers 16 residues. The CDR3 spells CASSLEGAWNTGELFF. CDR3 DNA sequence: TGCGCCAGCAGCTTGGAGGGGGCATGGAACACCGGGGAGCTGTTTTTT.

This chain joins TRBV3-1 (or the pseudogene TRBV3-2) and TRBJ1-2, with 7 bases aligning to TRBD1. The CDR3 has 16 amino acids. The ends lost 4 bases at V and 6 bases at J; junction bases unmatched: 14. Germline V gives CDR1 LGHDT, CDR2 YNNKEL (reference sequence). CDR3 loop: CASSRGTTQGVHGYTF. The CDR3 DNA reads as TGTGCCAGCAGCCGGGGTACCACCCAGGGGGTCCATGGCTACACCTTC.

The genes are TRBV28 and TRBJ1-6; no firm D call. Germline V gives CDR1 MDHEN, CDR2 SYDVKM. V was clipped by 3 bases and J by 0 bases, with 15 bases between them. The CDR3 contains 18 residues. The CDR3 DNA is TGTGCCAGCAGTTTTATCGGGGATCTAAGCTCCTATAATTCACCCCTCCACTTT. Its protein is CASSFIGDLSSYNSPLHF.

This clone was detected once. The chain is built from TRBV9 and TRBJ2-2, with 11 bases lining up with TRBD1. From germline, CDR1 is SGDLS and CDR2 YYNGEE. Trimming took 2 bases from V and 7 from J; bases not matched to a gene: 4. This CDR3 spans 15 amino acids. The CDR3 reads CASSVGTGGIGELFF. The CDR3 nucleotides read TGTGCCAGCAGCGTGGGGACAGGGGGGATCGGGGAGCTGTTTTTT.

This sequence joins TRBV3-1 (or the pseudogene TRBV3-2) and TRBJ2-2; no clear D. Germline CDR1 and CDR2: LGHDT and YNNKEL (reference sequence). V was shortened by 4 bases and J by 3 bases, with 18 bases between the two germline ends. The CDR3 runs to 17 residues. The CDR3 sequence: CASSPQARRFDTGELFF. The CDR3 region has the DNA TGTGCCAGCAGCCCGCAAGCGAGGAGATTTGACACCGGGGAGCTGTTTTTT.